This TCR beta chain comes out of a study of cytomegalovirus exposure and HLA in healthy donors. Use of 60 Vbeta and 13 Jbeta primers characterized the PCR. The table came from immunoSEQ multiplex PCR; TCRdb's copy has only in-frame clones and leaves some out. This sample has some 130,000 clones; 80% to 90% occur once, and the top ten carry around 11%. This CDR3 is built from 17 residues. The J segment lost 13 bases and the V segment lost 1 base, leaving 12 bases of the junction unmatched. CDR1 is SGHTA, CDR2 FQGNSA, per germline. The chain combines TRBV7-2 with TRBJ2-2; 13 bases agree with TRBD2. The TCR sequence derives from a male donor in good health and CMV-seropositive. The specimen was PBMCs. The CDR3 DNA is TGTGCCAGCAGCTTAGGACTAGCGGGAGGCTCACTTTTGGGGCTGTTTTTT. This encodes CASSLGLAGGSLLGLFF.